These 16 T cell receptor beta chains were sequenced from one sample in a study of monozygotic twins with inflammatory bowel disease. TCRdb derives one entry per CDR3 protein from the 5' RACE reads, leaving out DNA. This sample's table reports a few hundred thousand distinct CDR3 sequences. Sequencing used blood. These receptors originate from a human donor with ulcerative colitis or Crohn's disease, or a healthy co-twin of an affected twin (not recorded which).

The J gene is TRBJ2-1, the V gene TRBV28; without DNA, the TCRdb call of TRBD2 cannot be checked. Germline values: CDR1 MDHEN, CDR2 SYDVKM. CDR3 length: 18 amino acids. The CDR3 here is CASSFPLAGETSYNEQFF.

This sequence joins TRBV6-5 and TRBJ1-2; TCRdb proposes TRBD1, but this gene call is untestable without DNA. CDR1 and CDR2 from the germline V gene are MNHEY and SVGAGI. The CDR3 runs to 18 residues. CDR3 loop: CASSFPPVTRPGGDGYTF.

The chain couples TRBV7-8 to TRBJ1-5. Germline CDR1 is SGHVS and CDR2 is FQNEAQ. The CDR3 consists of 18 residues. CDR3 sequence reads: CASSLAGRELDSNQPQHF.

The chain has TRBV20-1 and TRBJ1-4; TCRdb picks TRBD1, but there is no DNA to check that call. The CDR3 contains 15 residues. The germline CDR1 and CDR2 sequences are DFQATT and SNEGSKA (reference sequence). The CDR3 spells CSAVDRGETNEKLFF.

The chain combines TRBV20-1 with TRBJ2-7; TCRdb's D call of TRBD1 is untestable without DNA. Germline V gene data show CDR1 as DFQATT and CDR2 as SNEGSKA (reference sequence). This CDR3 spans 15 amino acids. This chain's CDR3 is CSARPPDRDFYEQYF.

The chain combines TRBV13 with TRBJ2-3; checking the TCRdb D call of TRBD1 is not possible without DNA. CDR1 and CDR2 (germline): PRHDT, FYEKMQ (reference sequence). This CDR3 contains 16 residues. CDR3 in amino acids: CASSSPTGAGSDTQYF.

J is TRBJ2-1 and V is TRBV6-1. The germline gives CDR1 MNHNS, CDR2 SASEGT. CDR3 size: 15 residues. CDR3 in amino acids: CASVRYQSSYNEQFF.

CDR3 sequence reads: CASRPREGTFLRDEQFF. The chain uses TRBV7-8 and TRBJ2-1; TCRdb picks TRBD2, but there is no DNA to check that call. Germline V CDR1 and CDR2: SGHVS, FQNEAQ. There are 17 residues in the CDR3.

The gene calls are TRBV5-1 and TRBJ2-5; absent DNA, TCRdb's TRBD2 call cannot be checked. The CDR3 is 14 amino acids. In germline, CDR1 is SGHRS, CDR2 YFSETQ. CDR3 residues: CASSLELAGETQYF.

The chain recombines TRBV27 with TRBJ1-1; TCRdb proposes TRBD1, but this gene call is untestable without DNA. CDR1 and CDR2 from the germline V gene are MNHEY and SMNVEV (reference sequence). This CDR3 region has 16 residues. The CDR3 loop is CASSLSWQGLNTEAFF.

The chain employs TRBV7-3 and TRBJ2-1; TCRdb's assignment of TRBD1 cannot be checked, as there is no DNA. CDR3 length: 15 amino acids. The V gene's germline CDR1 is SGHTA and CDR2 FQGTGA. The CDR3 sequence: CASSLARDGDNEQFF.

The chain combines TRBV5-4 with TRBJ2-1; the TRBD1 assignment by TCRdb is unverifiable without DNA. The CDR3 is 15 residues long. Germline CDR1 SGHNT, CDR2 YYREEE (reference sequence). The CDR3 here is CASFRDTSSYNEQFF.

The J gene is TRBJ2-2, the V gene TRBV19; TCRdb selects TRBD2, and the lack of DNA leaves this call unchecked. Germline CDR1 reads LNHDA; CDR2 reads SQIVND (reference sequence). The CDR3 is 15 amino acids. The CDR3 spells CASSMGRLGTGELFF.

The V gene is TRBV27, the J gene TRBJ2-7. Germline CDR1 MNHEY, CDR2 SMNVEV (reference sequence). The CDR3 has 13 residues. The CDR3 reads CASTALGIYEQYF.

The CDR3 reads CASSRAPFGTSGSNEQFF. J is TRBJ2-1 and V is TRBV11-2; there is no DNA to check the TCRdb D call of TRBD2. Germline V gene sequence: CDR1 SGHAT, CDR2 FQNNGV. CDR3 length: 18 residues.

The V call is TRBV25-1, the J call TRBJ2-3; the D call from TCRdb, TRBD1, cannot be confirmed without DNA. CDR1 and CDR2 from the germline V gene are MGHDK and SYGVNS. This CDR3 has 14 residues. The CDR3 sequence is CASRLPEFADTQYF.